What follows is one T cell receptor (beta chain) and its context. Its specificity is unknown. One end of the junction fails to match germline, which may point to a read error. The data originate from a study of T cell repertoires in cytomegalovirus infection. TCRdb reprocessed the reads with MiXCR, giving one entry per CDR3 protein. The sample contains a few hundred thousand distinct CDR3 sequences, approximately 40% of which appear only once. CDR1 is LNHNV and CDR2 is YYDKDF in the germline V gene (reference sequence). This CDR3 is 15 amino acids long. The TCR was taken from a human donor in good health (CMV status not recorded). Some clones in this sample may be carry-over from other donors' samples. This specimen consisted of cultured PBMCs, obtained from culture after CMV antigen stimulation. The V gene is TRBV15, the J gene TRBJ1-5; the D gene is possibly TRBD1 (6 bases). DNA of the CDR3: TGTGCCACCAGCAACCCGGACAGTAGCCATCAGCCCCAGCATTTT. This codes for CATSNPDSSHQPQHF.